The 8 T cell receptor beta chains below were found in one sample sequenced in a study of T cells in Graves' hyperthyroidism and ophthalmopathy. The investigators amplified TCR beta CDR3 regions from RNA transcripts. Initially, a first-round RT-PCR of the TCR CDR3 employed the HTBI primer set. TCRdb analysed the multiplex PCR reads with MiXCR anew, one entry per CDR3 protein. This table holds about 570,000 distinct CDR3 sequences, under 60% found once. The source material was peripheral blood or thyroid tissue (not recorded which). These receptors were taken from an adult woman with Graves' disease, either hyperthyroidism or ophthalmopathy (not recorded which).

V gene TRBV5-1 combines with J gene TRBJ2-2; D gene ambiguous. Trimming took 5 bases from V and 1 from J, leaving 6 bases between them. Per germline, CDR1 SGHRS and CDR2 YFSETQ. This CDR3 contains 13 residues. The CDR3, as DNA: TGCGCCAGCAGGACGGTGAACACCGGGGAGCTGTTTTTT. Its translation is CASRTVNTGELFF.

V gene TRBV7-2 combines with J gene TRBJ1-1, with unresolved D. This CDR3 has 12 residues. V lost 8 bases and J 6 bases, leaving 13 bases between the germline ends. Per germline, CDR1 SGHTA and CDR2 FQGNSA. CDR3 sequence: CASSIGGPEAFF. The CDR3 DNA follows: TGTGCCAGCTCAATCGGAGGGCCTGAAGCTTTCTTT.

The sample holds many counts of this clonotype. The chain uses TRBV3-1 and TRBJ1-1; 8 bases line up with TRBD1. The CDR3 sequence is 14 residues long. Germline trimming cut 1 base from V and 5 bases from J; bases unmatched to any gene: 3. CDR1 and CDR2 (germline): LGHDT, YNNKEL (reference sequence). This CDR3 reads CASSQGQGITEAFF. The DNA of the CDR3 is TGTGCCAGCAGCCAAGGACAGGGGATTACTGAAGCTTTCTTT. Supplemented by reference TRBV3-1 and TRBJ1-1, the full variable domain reads DTAVSQTPKYLVTQMGNDKSIKCEQNLGHDTMYWYKQDSKKFLKIMFSYNNKELIINETVPNRFSPKSPDKAHLNLHINSLELGDSAVYFCASSQGQGITEAFFGQGTRLTVV.

The rearrangement links TRBV5-1 to TRBJ1-4, with D perhaps TRBD1 (5 bases). The V end was cut by 3 bases, the J end by 8 bases, with 14 bases between. CDR1 SGHRS and CDR2 YFSETQ come from the germline V gene. This CDR3 region has 14 residues. The CDR3 nucleotides read TGCGCCAGCAGCTCCTCGTTAGGGGTAGAAAAACTGTTTTTT. Translating gives CASSSSLGVEKLFF.

This clonotype was recorded many times. V gene TRBV11-2 combines with J gene TRBJ1-2; D is unclear. CDR3 length: 14 residues. V was cut by 4 bases and J by 7 bases, with 16 bases left in between. CDR1 SGHAT and CDR2 FQNNGV come from the germline V gene. CDR3 sequence (DNA): TGTGCCAGCAGCTCCACAGTCGGAAGTCGTGGCTACACCTTC. Its translation is CASSSTVGSRGYTF.

Remarks on this clonotype: This CDR3 fails to terminate in the conserved phenylalanine or tryptophan, so it likely reflects a read error. It is unclear where the CDR3 begins or ends on the DNA, so no DNA is shown, and the CDR3 is as TCRdb lists it. The chain links TRBV19 to TRBJ2-6; TRBD1 is taken as the D call from the table, unchecked against the DNA. The CDR3 region is 8 residues in length, termini included. Germline values: CDR1 LNHDA, CDR2 SQIVND (reference sequence). The CDR3 sequence: CASSPGTS.

The V call is TRBV9, the J call TRBJ1-1; no definite D call. Trimming shortened V by 1 base and J by 3 bases, and 13 bases separated the two germline ends. CDR1 is SGDLS and CDR2 is YYNGEE in the germline V gene. CDR3 size: 15 residues. The CDR3 DNA sequence: TGTGCCAGCAGCGTAACGGGATTAGCGGACACTGAAGCTTTCTTT. Its translation: CASSVTGLADTEAFF.

The chain uses TRBV10-3 and TRBJ2-6; 11 nucleotides agree with TRBD2. The CDR3 consists of 18 residues. J was trimmed by 3 bases and V by 4 bases; bases with no gene match: 8. Per the germline V gene, CDR1 is ENHRY and CDR2 is SYGVKD. Here the CDR3 DNA reads TGTGCCATCAGTGGATTAGCGGGAGGGCCGGATGGGGCCAACGTCCTGACTTTC. Its translation is CAISGLAGGPDGANVLTF.